This TCR beta chain is drawn from a study of T-cell memory formation after mild COVID-19. The germline V gene encodes CDR1 MNHNS and CDR2 SASEGT. The CDR3 spans 14 residues. A remark on this clonotype: An end of the junction differs from the germline gene, which may be a read error.

Via MiXCR, TCRdb re-called the 5' RACE reads, giving one row per CDR3 protein. The sample contains about 350,000 distinct CDR3 sequences, roughly 15% of which appear only once. Sequenced input: PBMCs or a T cell subset sorted from them (not recorded which). The clonotype comes from a man younger than 30 who had mild COVID-19 (a few samples of this study predate the infection). Cell type and time point are not known. This sequence joins TRBV6-1 and TRBJ2-3; 7 bases agree with TRBD1. For the CDR3, the DNA is TGTGCCAGCAGAGACAGGGCCAGCACATATACGCAGTATTTT. It translates to CASRDRASTYTQYF.